This passage covers 30 T cell receptor beta chains from one sample sequenced in a study of OX40 agonist ivuxolimab in advanced cancers. Generated by immunoSEQ multiplex PCR, the TCRdb table keeps only in-frame clones and is missing some. The sample yields about 15,000 clones, 80% to 90% seen once. Sample: CD4+ or CD8+ T cells sorted from blood, taken in a trial of the OX40 agonist ivuxolimab. The receptors were sampled from an adult with an advanced solid tumor such as melanoma, head and neck, liver or kidney cancer.

Here the CDR3 reads CASSISQYSYNEQFF. The CDR3 DNA reads as TGTGCCAGTAGTATAAGCCAGTACTCCTACAATGAGCAGTTCTTC. This sequence joins TRBV19 and TRBJ2-1; D is unclear. Between the trimmed V and J ends, which lost 2 bases and 0 bases, there was a span of 8 bases. The CDR3 has 15 amino acids. The germline V gene has CDR1 LNHDA and CDR2 SQIVND (reference sequence).

CDR3 protein: CASSLVTASREQFF. CDR3 sequence (DNA): TGTGCCAGCAGCTTAGTGACTGCATCTCGTGAGCAGTTCTTC. The chain recombines TRBV13 with TRBJ2-1; D is unresolved. The CDR3 has 14 amino acids. Germline V lookup: CDR1 PRHDT, CDR2 FYEKMQ (reference sequence). Trimming stripped 1 base from V and 9 bases from J, with 13 bases between.

V is TRBV5-4 and J is TRBJ2-1; TRBD1 agrees at 8 bases. After removal of 4 bases from V and 7 bases from J, the junction contained 19 bases not matched to a gene. This CDR3 comprises 18 residues. Per the germline V gene, CDR1 is SGHNT and CDR2 is YYREEE (reference sequence). The CDR3 DNA reads as TGTGCCAGCAGCCCCCGGACAGGGCGCAAATATATGGGTAATGAGCAGTTCTTC. It yields the protein CASSPRTGRKYMGNEQFF.

The J gene is TRBJ2-3, the V gene TRBV7-9; TRBD2 is a possible D gene (5 bases). The germline gives CDR1 SEHNR, CDR2 FQNEAQ (reference sequence). CDR3 length: 18 residues. Trimming removed 3 bases at V and 1 base at J, with 20 bases between. CDR3 DNA sequence: TGTGCCAGCAGCTTTGGTCTCGGGAATGGACGGGGCACAGATACGCAGTATTTT. It yields the protein CASSFGLGNGRGTDTQYF.

In its sample, this clone was seen once. V usage is TRBV28 and J usage is TRBJ1-1; D is possibly TRBD1 (5 bases). CDR3 length: 15 residues. Germline values: CDR1 MDHEN, CDR2 SYDVKM. Trimming took 8 bases from V and 3 from J, leaving 19 bases between them. The CDR3 bases are TGTGCCAGCCAATCTGGCGGGGGTGGAGACACTGAAGCTTTCTTT. Translation: CASQSGGGGDTEAFF.

This chain connects TRBV6-5 to TRBJ2-1; D could derive from TRBD1 or TRBD2 (5 bases each). This CDR3 is built from 13 residues. V lost 6 bases to trimming and J lost 9 bases, with 15 bases between them. Germline V gene sequence: CDR1 MNHEY, CDR2 SVGAGI. CDR3 in amino acids: CASSPGTTSEQFF. CDR3 in DNA: TGTGCCAGCAGCCCCGGGACCACCAGTGAGCAGTTCTTC.

This chain joins TRBV9 and TRBJ2-7; 13 nucleotides align to TRBD2. After removal of 3 bases from V and 6 bases from J, the junction contained 12 bases not matched to a gene. There are 17 residues in the CDR3. Germline CDR1 reads SGDLS; CDR2 reads YYNGEE. CDR3 loop: CASSAYQTSGRPSEQYF. Here the CDR3 DNA reads TGTGCCAGCAGCGCCTACCAGACTAGCGGGAGGCCCTCCGAGCAGTACTTC.

The rearrangement uses TRBV4-1 and TRBJ2-1; D possibly matches TRBD1 or TRBD2 (5 bases each). Germline CDR1 and CDR2: MGHRA and YSYEKL. Trimming stripped 4 bases from V and 3 bases from J, with 10 bases between. The CDR3 is 14 amino acids. The CDR3 region is CASSPRGYYNEQFF. The CDR3, as DNA: TGCGCCAGCAGCCCGAGGGGTTACTACAATGAGCAGTTCTTC.

The V and J genes are TRBV4-3 and TRBJ2-5; D might be TRBD1 (6 bases). The CDR3 spans 12 residues. The germline V gene has CDR1 LGHNA and CDR2 YSLEER. V lost 2 bases, J lost 5 bases, and 6 bases lay in between. The CDR3 region is CASSQTGETQYF. The DNA for the CDR3 is TGCGCCAGCAGCCAAACAGGGGAGACCCAGTACTTC.

In regard to this clone: A junction boundary mismatches the germline segment, possibly from a read error. At the DNA level, this CDR3 is encoded by other sequences in the same sample as well. The chain recombines TRBV28 with TRBJ2-7; D is ambiguous. Germline CDR1 MDHEN, CDR2 SYDVKM. The CDR3 is made up of 15 amino acids. The CDR3 loop reads CASSLRTERSYEQYF. CDR3 DNA: TGTGCCAGCAGCCTACGGACGGAACGCTCCTACGAGCAATACTTC.

The chain joins TRBV7-9 to TRBJ2-2; no definite D call. The CDR3 loop spans 15 amino acids. V lost 2 bases and J 4 bases, leaving 11 bases between the germline ends. The germline V gene encodes CDR1 SEHNR and CDR2 FQNEAQ (reference sequence). The CDR3 loop reads CASSLMRGTTGELFF. The CDR3 region has the DNA TGTGCCAGCAGCTTAATGCGAGGCACCACCGGGGAGCTGTTTTTT.

The V call is TRBV4-1, the J call TRBJ2-4, with TRBD1 matching 8 bases. Trimming cost V 4 bases and J 8 bases; bases outside gene matches: 1. Germline CDR1 MGHRA, CDR2 YSYEKL. The length of the CDR3 is 12 residues. The DNA of the CDR3 is TGCGCCAGCAGCCCACAGGGGGACATTCAGTACTTC. It yields the protein CASSPQGDIQYF.

V gene TRBV6-6 combines with J gene TRBJ1-2; the D gene is possibly TRBD1 (5 bases). The germline V gene encodes CDR1 MNHNY and CDR2 SVGAGI (reference sequence). The CDR3 totals 13 residues. Trimming stripped 3 bases from V and 8 bases from J, with 13 bases between. The CDR3 DNA reads as TGTGCCAGCAGTTATGTGCAGGGATCGGGCTACACCTTC. Amino acid sequence: CASSYVQGSGYTF.

This clone has more than one count but fewer than ten. The chain has TRBV28 and TRBJ2-3, with 7 bases identical to TRBD2. The CDR3 covers 15 residues. Looked up from germline, CDR1 is MDHEN and CDR2 is SYDVKM. The trim removed 3 bases at V and 3 bases at J, leaving 6 bases unmatched. CDR3 sequence: CASSFRRERTDTQYF. The CDR3 DNA reads TGTGCCAGCAGTTTTCGGCGGGAGCGGACAGATACGCAGTATTTT.

The rearrangement links TRBV10-1 to TRBJ2-3; 8 bases map to TRBD1. The CDR3 runs to 14 residues. Per the germline V gene, CDR1 is WNHNN and CDR2 is SYGVQD (reference sequence). The J segment lost 6 bases and the V segment lost 5 bases, leaving 7 bases of the junction unmatched. The CDR3 nucleotides read TGCGCCAGCAGTCAACAGGGGGAGATTGATACGCAGTATTTT. Encoded protein: CASSQQGEIDTQYF.

CDR3 coding DNA: TGTGCCAGCAGCTTAGGGGGCATGTACAAAAACATTCAGTACTTC. It translates to CASSLGGMYKNIQYF. The chain couples TRBV7-3 to TRBJ2-4; tentative D call: TRBD1 (6 bases). Trimming took off 2 bases at V and 3 bases at J, with 11 bases between the two ends. CDR1 and CDR2 from the germline V gene are SGHTA and FQGTGA. The CDR3 is 15 residues long.

The chain carries TRBV5-4 and TRBJ2-7, with TRBD1 identical over 9 bases. The CDR3 length is 14 residues. Unmatched junction bases numbered 5, after V lost 1 base and J lost 6 bases. The V gene's germline CDR1 is SGHNT and CDR2 YYREEE (reference sequence). In DNA, the CDR3 is TGTGCCAGCAGCTTGAGAGGACAGGGGTTCGAGCAGTACTTC. This encodes CASSLRGQGFEQYF.

The chain employs TRBV7-2 and TRBJ2-7; TRBD1 might be the D (6 bases). The CDR3 has 15 amino acids. CDR1 is SGHTA, CDR2 FQGNSA, per germline. Trimming shortened V by 5 bases and J by 4 bases, and 18 bases separated the two germline ends. CDR3 in amino acids: CASSPRGGEGYEQYF. Written as DNA, the CDR3 is TGTGCCAGCAGCCCTAGAGGGGGTGAGGGTTACGAGCAGTACTTC.

The gene calls are TRBV5-1 and TRBJ2-7, with unresolved D. The CDR3 is made up of 13 amino acids. V was pared by 3 bases and J by 3 bases, with 10 bases between. Germline CDR1 and CDR2: SGHRS and YFSETQ. CDR3: CASSSQSGYEQYF. The CDR3 DNA reads TGCGCCAGCAGCTCCCAGTCCGGCTACGAGCAGTACTTC.

The chain uses TRBV6-1 and TRBJ2-5, with 8 bases fitting TRBD2. This CDR3 has 15 amino acids. Germline CDR1 is MNHNS and CDR2 is SASEGT. Trimming cost V 11 bases and J 5 bases; bases outside gene matches: 16. CDR3 sequence (DNA): TGTGCCCACGGGAGGGAACCAGCGCTGGGGGAGACCCAGTACTTC. It codes for CAHGREPALGETQYF.

This clone was found once. The chain joins TRBV7-2 to TRBJ2-1; TRBD2 agrees at 9 bases. Germline CDR1 reads SGHTA; CDR2 reads FQGNSA. Trimming removed 5 bases from V and 4 bases from J; junction bases left unmatched: 6. The CDR3 runs to 15 residues. CDR3 bases: TGTGCCAGCAGCCCACCCGGACTAGCGTACAATGAGCAGTTCTTC. Amino acids: CASSPPGLAYNEQFF.

The rearrangement links TRBV20-1 to TRBJ2-3; D is undetermined. V was clipped by 5 bases and J by 4 bases, with 7 bases between them. The CDR3 totals 11 residues. CDR1 and CDR2 (germline): DFQATT, SNEGSKA (reference sequence). Here the CDR3 reads CSAPAADTQYF. The CDR3 region has the DNA TGCAGTGCTCCCGCGGCAGATACGCAGTATTTT.

The J gene is TRBJ2-7, the V gene TRBV6-5; D call uncertain. The CDR3 sequence is 10 residues long. Germline V gene lookup returns CDR1 MNHEY and CDR2 SVGAGI. Trimming pared 6 bases from V and 4 bases from J, leaving 4 bases between. The CDR3 nucleotides are TGTGCCAGCAGCCATTACGAGCAGTACTTC. Translating it yields CASSHYEQYF.

In its sample, this clone was seen a few times. The V call is TRBV10-2, the J call TRBJ2-7; 12 nucleotides match TRBD1. CDR1 is WSHSY, CDR2 SAAADI, per germline. This CDR3 contains 15 residues. V lost 6 bases, J lost 5 bases, and 8 bases stayed unmatched. The DNA for the CDR3 is TGCGCCAGCAGGGATCCCGGGACAGGGGGCGACGAGCAGTACTTC. This translates into CASRDPGTGGDEQYF.

The rearrangement joins TRBV28 to TRBJ1-6, with D perhaps matching TRBD1 (6 bases). The CDR3 runs to 16 residues. V was clipped by 6 bases and J by 3 bases, with 15 bases between them. The V gene's germline CDR1 is MDHEN and CDR2 SYDVKM. The CDR3 DNA follows: TGTGCCAGCAGATTCCTGGACAGTAACTATAATTCACCCCTCCACTTT. Its protein is CASRFLDSNYNSPLHF.

The gene calls are TRBV11-2 and TRBJ1-5; D gene uncertain. Trimming shortened V by 1 base and J by 4 bases, and 2 bases separated the two germline ends. Germline lookup yields CDR1 SGHAT and CDR2 FQNNGV. There are 12 residues in the CDR3. DNA for the CDR3: TGTGCCAGCAGCTTAGGGAATCAGCCCCAGCATTTT. Protein: CASSLGNQPQHF.

This clone was counted once. The genes are TRBV19 and TRBJ2-7; TRBD2 matches 8 bases. Germline lookup yields CDR1 LNHDA and CDR2 SQIVND (reference sequence). The trim removed 5 bases at V and 0 bases at J, leaving 3 bases unmatched. The CDR3 is 14 amino acids. The DNA for the CDR3 is TGTGCCAGTAGTGCCGGGAGGGGCTCCTACGAGCAGTACTTC. As protein: CASSAGRGSYEQYF.

The rearrangement uses TRBV27 and TRBJ2-3; D perhaps matches TRBD2 (6 bases). The CDR3 is made up of 14 amino acids. Germline-derived CDR1 and CDR2 are MNHEY and SMNVEV (reference sequence). V shed 5 bases and J shed 0 bases, with 9 bases lying between them. DNA for the CDR3: TGTGCCAGCAGTCCGGGACTGAGCACAGATACGCAGTATTTT. It specifies CASSPGLSTDTQYF.

The V call is TRBV18, the J call TRBJ2-5; either TRBD1 or TRBD2 may supply D (5 bases each). Per the germline V gene, CDR1 is KGHSH and CDR2 is LQKENI. CDR3 length equals 14 residues. The V gene lost 2 bases and the J gene lost 2 bases, with 9 bases spanning the gap. CDR3 loop: CASSPGTGQETQYF. CDR3 coding DNA: TGTGCCAGCTCACCAGGGACCGGGCAAGAGACCCAGTACTTC. The complete variable domain, with remaining parts taken from reference TRBV18 and TRBJ2-5, reads NAGVMQNPRHLVRRRGQEARLRCSPMKGHSHVYWYRQLPEEGLKFMVYLQKENIIDESGMPKERFSAEFPKEGPSILRIQQVVRGDSAAYFCASSPGTGQETQYFGPGTRLLVL.

This chain joins TRBV30 and TRBJ1-1, with no clear D. V was cut by 5 bases and J by 1 base, with 8 bases left in between. CDR3 size: 12 residues. Per the germline V gene, CDR1 is GTSNPN and CDR2 is SVGIG (reference sequence). The CDR3 reads CAWVRTNTEAFF. The CDR3, as DNA: TGTGCCTGGGTTCGAACGAACACTGAAGCTTTCTTT.